The 31 T cell receptor beta chains given below trace back to one sample, sequenced in a study of T-cell memory formation after mild COVID-19 (dated by TCRdb to about 2021). The library relied on 5' RACE. TCRdb names Illumina NovaSeq 6000 as the instrument used. The public reads were reprocessed in TCRdb via fastp at Q25 and MiXCR, keeping in-frame beta chains. For every CDR3 protein sequence, its rows merge into one entry that carries the most common genes and DNA. The sample data list 280,000 or so distinct CDR3 sequences, and roughly 18% of these were observed just once. Under 30% of the sample is taken by the ten largest. The sample comprised PBMCs or a T cell subset sorted from them (not recorded which). The receptor source for this set is a man in his late teens or twenties who had mild COVID-19 (a few samples of this study predate the infection). The sample titles of this study are shuffled in the database, so cell type and time point are left out; the donor was told from shared clones.

This rearrangement joins TRBV6-5 to TRBJ1-1; tentative D call: TRBD1 (5 bases). Trimming shortened V by 8 bases and J by 2 bases, and 15 bases separated the two germline ends. Germline values: CDR1 MNHEY, CDR2 SVGAGI. The CDR3 runs 14 residues. The CDR3 DNA reads TGTGCCAGCGGCGGGGTGGGGGATAACACTGAAGCTTTCTTT. This translates into CASGGVGDNTEAFF.

The table lists this clonotype with a few counts. The rearrangement links TRBV5-6 to TRBJ2-4; D uncertain. Trimming stripped 2 bases from V and 0 bases from J, with 24 bases between. From germline, CDR1 is SGHDT and CDR2 YYEEEE. This CDR3 has 20 residues. In DNA form, the CDR3 reads TGTGCCAGCAGCTTTTCGATCCGTTCGGGCCAGACCCTAGCCAAAAACATTCAGTACTTC. Its translation is CASSFSIRSGQTLAKNIQYF.

The J gene is TRBJ2-3, the V gene TRBV7-9; 9 nucleotides agree with TRBD1. Trimming cost V 5 bases and J 11 bases; bases outside gene matches: 5. CDR1 is SEHNR and CDR2 is FQNEAQ in the germline V gene (reference sequence). There are 12 residues in the CDR3. The chain's CDR3 is CASSATGGGQYF. For the CDR3, the DNA is TGTGCCAGCAGCGCTACAGGGGGCGGGCAGTATTTT.

This chain uses TRBV10-3 with TRBJ2-1; 11 bases fit TRBD1. The V gene's germline CDR1 is ENHRY and CDR2 SYGVKD. The J segment lost 8 bases and the V segment lost 6 bases, leaving 9 bases of the junction unmatched. The CDR3 consists of 15 residues. DNA of the CDR3: TGTGCCATCAGATCCGGACAGGGGGCTAAGGATGAGCAGTTCTTC. Translated: CAIRSGQGAKDEQFF.

The chain uses TRBV7-9 and TRBJ2-1; TRBD2 aligns across 8 bases. The V gene's germline CDR1 is SEHNR and CDR2 FQNEAQ (reference sequence). The CDR3 is made up of 14 amino acids. With V trimmed by 4 bases and J by 6 bases, 5 bases remained unmatched. The CDR3 nucleotides read TGTGCCAGCAGCTCCACGGGGGGGGGCAATGAGCAGTTCTTC. This gives the protein CASSSTGGGNEQFF.

The chain has TRBV9 and TRBJ1-2, with D perhaps matching TRBD1 (6 bases). The CDR3 runs 15 residues. V lost 3 bases to trimming and J lost 2 bases, with 14 bases between them. CDR1 is SGDLS, CDR2 YYNGEE, per germline. CDR3 sequence reads: CASSGYRAVNYGYTF. CDR3 in DNA: TGTGCCAGCAGCGGGTACAGGGCCGTAAACTATGGCTACACCTTC.

This clonotype was seen more than once but under ten times. This chain connects TRBV6-6 to TRBJ2-1, with 12 bases fitting TRBD2. Looked up from germline, CDR1 is MNHNY and CDR2 is SVGAGI (reference sequence). This CDR3 region has 13 residues. The V gene end was trimmed by 10 bases and the J gene end by 6 bases; junction bases not matched to a gene: 4. The CDR3 DNA is TGTGCCATTCTACTAGCGGGGGGCAATGAGCAGTTCTTC. This encodes CAILLAGGNEQFF.

The chain joins TRBV20-1 to TRBJ1-2; the match to TRBD1 covers 7 bases. Germline loops: CDR1 DFQATT, CDR2 SNEGSKA (reference sequence). This CDR3 is built from 13 residues. Trimming cost V 5 bases and J 3 bases; bases outside gene matches: 6. CDR3 loop: CSAQDRAYYGYTF. The CDR3, as DNA: TGCAGTGCTCAAGACAGGGCCTACTATGGCTACACCTTC.

This clonotype has a handful of counts. V gene TRBV12-3 or TRBV12-4 combines with J gene TRBJ2-3, with D uncertain. V was shortened by 2 bases and J by 8 bases, with 14 bases between the two germline ends. This CDR3 is 14 amino acids long. The CDR3 bases are TGTGCCAGCAGTTTATCCCTCCATATGGCTACGCAGTATTTT. This encodes CASSLSLHMATQYF.

In this sample, this clonotype turned up a few times. The rearrangement uses TRBV10-3 and TRBJ2-7; D is unresolved. The CDR3 has 11 residues. The V and J ends lost 10 bases and 1 base respectively, with 8 bases between them. Germline V lookup: CDR1 ENHRY, CDR2 SYGVKD. This CDR3 is CATGQSYEQYV. The CDR3 DNA follows: TGTGCCACTGGGCAGTCCTACGAGCAGTACGTC.

The chain has TRBV15 and TRBJ2-3, with 8 bases aligning to TRBD2. Germline V gene sequence: CDR1 LNHNV, CDR2 YYDKDF (reference sequence). The junction had 4 bases not matched to a gene; V was cut back by 1 base and J by 4 bases. The length of the CDR3 is 15 residues. Here the CDR3 reads CATSRAGGLSDTQYF. The CDR3 bases are TGTGCCACCAGCAGAGCGGGGGGGCTTTCAGATACGCAGTATTTT.

There are a few counts of this clonotype. The chain couples TRBV9 to TRBJ1-2, with D possibly being TRBD1 (5 bases). From germline, CDR1 is SGDLS and CDR2 YYNGEE. Trimming removed 6 bases from V and 2 bases from J, with 14 bases in between. The CDR3 runs 14 residues. CDR3 nucleotide sequence: TGTGCCAGCACCCAGGGACGGGAAAACTATGGCTACACCTTC. Amino acids: CASTQGRENYGYTF.

This clonotype has only a few counts. The chain's CDR3 is CASSFSDRFSYEQYF. The CDR3 DNA is TGTGCCAGCAGTTTCTCCGACAGGTTCTCCTACGAGCAGTACTTC. The rearrangement links TRBV6-2 or TRBV6-3 to TRBJ2-7; TRBD1 might be the D (6 bases). This CDR3 comprises 15 residues. The germline gives CDR1 MNHEY, CDR2 SVGEGT. V lost 4 bases and J 0 bases, leaving 13 bases between the germline ends.

This clonotype has a count of ten or more. The rearrangement uses TRBV4-2 and TRBJ1-1; 9 nucleotides agree with TRBD1. V gave up 4 bases and J gave up 5 bases; unmatched junction bases: 8. CDR1 is LGHNA, CDR2 YNFKEQ, per germline. The CDR3 loop spans 15 amino acids. As DNA, the CDR3 is TGTGCCAGCAGCCGGACCGGGACAGGGAAAACTGAAGCTTTCTTT. Its protein product is CASSRTGTGKTEAFF.

In its sample, this clonotype was seen a few times. The chain joins TRBV5-6 to TRBJ1-6; D gene unclear. The CDR3 has 16 residues. Germline CDR1 and CDR2: SGHDT and YYEEEE. V was trimmed by 2 bases and J by 0 bases, leaving 9 bases between them. CDR3 nucleotide sequence: TGTGCCAGCAGCTTAAGACCGAACTCCTATAATTCACCCCTCCACTTT. It translates to CASSLRPNSYNSPLHF.

The CDR3, as DNA: TGTGCCAGCAGTTACGGACTGGTTTATGGCTACACCTTC. The encoded protein is CASSYGLVYGYTF. This rearrangement joins TRBV6-5 to TRBJ1-2, with unresolved D. CDR1 and CDR2 from the germline V gene are MNHEY and SVGAGI. The CDR3 totals 13 residues. Trimming pared 2 bases from V and 5 bases from J, leaving 9 bases between.

This clonotype was picked up many times. This sequence joins TRBV5-1 and TRBJ2-7; no definite D call. This CDR3 comprises 13 residues. Germline CDR1 SGHRS, CDR2 YFSETQ. The V and J ends lost 0 bases and 2 bases respectively, with 6 bases between them. The CDR3 DNA reads TGCGCCAGCAGCTTGGAGGGAACCTACGAGCAGTACTTC. Its protein product is CASSLEGTYEQYF.

The V and J genes are TRBV12-3 or TRBV12-4 and TRBJ1-1, with D possibly TRBD1 on 6 matching bases. CDR3 size: 14 residues. The V end lost 5 bases, the J end lost 7 bases, and 17 bases lay between the germline ends. The CDR3 is CASSPTRQEVEAFF. The CDR3 DNA follows: TGTGCCAGCAGTCCAACTCGACAGGAAGTTGAAGCTTTCTTT.

This clonotype came up many times. This sequence joins TRBV12-3 or TRBV12-4 and TRBJ2-7, with D possibly matching TRBD1 (5 bases). The CDR3 has 13 amino acids. V was cut by 5 bases and J by 0 bases, with 8 bases left in between. The CDR3 loop is CASSPTVSYEQYF. The CDR3 DNA reads TGTGCCAGCAGTCCGACAGTCTCCTACGAGCAGTACTTC.

This clonotype was observed a few times. The chain couples TRBV6-1 to TRBJ1-4; D is uncertain. Germline assignment: CDR1 MNHNS and CDR2 SASEGT. V dropped 2 bases and J dropped 2 bases, with 9 bases sitting between them. CDR3 size: 15 residues. CDR3 DNA sequence: TGTGCCAGCAGTGAACCCGGTCAGACTAATGAAAAACTGTTTTTT. This translates into CASSEPGQTNEKLFF.

The chain carries TRBV18 and TRBJ2-7, with 8 bases identical to TRBD1. The CDR3 has 15 amino acids. J gave up 0 bases and V 3 bases, and 4 bases lay outside the gene matches. CDR1 and CDR2 (germline): KGHSH, LQKENI. The DNA for the CDR3 is TGTGCCAGCTCACCCGGCAGGGGGCCCTCCTACGAGCAGTACGTC. This codes for CASSPGRGPSYEQYV.

This clonotype was seen only a few times. CDR3 protein: CASGPGRYESSYEQYF. The CDR3 bases are TGTGCCAGCGGGCCAGGGAGATACGAGAGCTCCTACGAGCAGTACTTC. This chain links TRBV11-1 with TRBJ2-7; D could derive from TRBD1 or TRBD2 (5 bases each). CDR3 size: 16 residues. CDR1 is SGHAT, CDR2 FQDESV, per germline (reference sequence). The V end was cut by 8 bases, the J end by 0 bases, with 20 bases between.

This clonotype has a handful of counts. The CDR3 bases are TGTGCCAGCAGCTCGACGGATGGGAGCTCACCCCTCCACTTT. Its protein product is CASSSTDGSSPLHF. V and J are TRBV6-5 and TRBJ1-6; unclear D gene. Trimming shortened V by 6 bases and J by 10 bases, and 16 bases separated the two germline ends. The germline V gene has CDR1 MNHEY and CDR2 SVGAGI. The CDR3 is made up of 14 amino acids.

In this sample, this clonotype turned up a few times. The chain links TRBV7-9 to TRBJ1-2; perhaps TRBD1 as D (6 bases). From germline, CDR1 is SEHNR and CDR2 FQNEAQ (reference sequence). This CDR3 has 13 residues. V lost 0 bases to trimming and J lost 8 bases, with 10 bases between them. The CDR3 coding sequence is TGTGCCAGCAGCTTAGCGGGGGCAGGCGGCTACACCTTC. Protein product: CASSLAGAGGYTF.

This clonotype has a count of ten or more. The gene calls are TRBV7-9 and TRBJ2-3, with TRBD2 as a possible D gene (7 bases). The CDR3 is made up of 16 amino acids. Germline V gives CDR1 SEHNR, CDR2 FQNEAQ (reference sequence). V was pared by 5 bases and J by 4 bases, with 19 bases between. DNA of the CDR3: TGTGCCAGCAGCCAAGATCCGGGGGGCCTGTCAGATACGCAGTATTTT. Translating gives CASSQDPGGLSDTQYF.

This clonotype was seen only a few times. The DNA of the CDR3 is TGCAGCGTTGCGCAGAACCTCCCGGGGACGTCGGAGACCCAGTACTTC. Residues: CSVAQNLPGTSETQYF. V is TRBV29-1 and J is TRBJ2-5; D is possibly TRBD1 or TRBD2 (5 bases each). V was cut by 4 bases and J by 5 bases, with 23 bases left in between. Germline V CDR1 and CDR2: SQVTM, ANQGSEA. The CDR3 loop spans 16 amino acids.

Only a few counts were recorded for this clonotype. The CDR3 loop is CASSFTGERGEQYF. The CDR3 region has the DNA TGTGCCAGCAGCTTCACGGGGGAGAGAGGCGAGCAGTACTTC. The V call is TRBV5-4, the J call TRBJ2-7, with a tentative D call TRBD2 (6 bases). Germline CDR1 is SGHNT and CDR2 is YYREEE (reference sequence). With 2 bases removed from V and 6 bases from J, the gap between germline ends came to 15 bases. The CDR3 consists of 14 residues.

The sample holds a few counts of this clonotype. The rearrangement links TRBV5-1 to TRBJ2-2; a possible D gene is TRBD1 (6 bases). Trimming took 0 bases from V and 0 from J, leaving 12 bases between them. This CDR3 comprises 17 residues. CDR1 is SGHRS, CDR2 YFSETQ, per germline. The CDR3 DNA sequence: TGCGCCAGCAGCTTGGGACCCCAGGGGTCGAACACCGGGGAGCTGTTTTTT. Translating gives CASSLGPQGSNTGELFF.

The chain uses TRBV5-6 and TRBJ1-1; D uncertain. Trimming removed 4 bases at V and 0 bases at J, with 13 bases between. The CDR3 length is 15 residues. Germline V gene sequence: CDR1 SGHDT, CDR2 YYEEEE. CDR3 protein: CASSILQLLNTEAFF. The CDR3 bases are TGTGCCAGCAGCATATTACAGTTATTGAACACTGAAGCTTTCTTT.

The chain links TRBV7-2 to TRBJ1-4, with no clear D. This CDR3 spans 14 amino acids. Trimming stripped 6 bases from V and 5 bases from J, with 13 bases between. Germline CDR1 reads SGHTA; CDR2 reads FQGNSA. CDR3 nucleotides: TGTGCCAGCAGTCGGACGGCAGGCAATGAAAAACTGTTTTTT. This codes for CASSRTAGNEKLFF.

This clonotype turned up a few times. The V and J genes are TRBV10-3 and TRBJ2-3; 8 nucleotides agree with TRBD1. Germline lookup yields CDR1 ENHRY and CDR2 SYGVKD. The CDR3 has 16 amino acids. V lost 5 bases, J lost 4 bases, and 11 bases stayed unmatched. The CDR3, as DNA: TGTGCCATCAGTCTAAGACAGGGGTTCGGGGCAGATACGCAGTATTTT. Protein: CAISLRQGFGADTQYF.